The 25 T cell receptor beta chains presented below share a single source sample, sequenced in a study of blood T cells in healthy people across ages (dated by TCRdb to the mid-2010s). The library was made by 5' RACE. Sequenced using an Illumina HiSeq 2500. A second PCR of about 6 to 11 cycles was performed with a sample-barcoded 5' primer and a J-beta primer mix. TCRdb reworked the public reads: Q25 trimming with fastp, MiXCR clone assembly, productive beta chains retained. Rows with a matching CDR3 protein are joined into one entry that keeps the most common DNA and genes. Recorded for this sample are 750,000 to 1,000,000 distinct CDR3 sequences; about 29% of them occurred a single time. The biggest ten clones account for 10% of the sample. These same records also appear under a second study, on T cells of mothers and their children.

Sequenced input: blood. These receptors originate from a woman in her thirties or forties in good health.

This clonotype was seen only a few times. The chain joins TRBV12-3 or TRBV12-4 to TRBJ2-5; D might be TRBD1 or TRBD2, each matching 6 bases. This CDR3 is 14 amino acids long. Trimming cost V 3 bases and J 12 bases, with 20 bases left between them. This chain's CDR3 is CASSFVVEGGPKYF. The DNA for the CDR3 is TGTGCCAGCAGTTTTGTGGTGGAGGGGGGACCAAAGTACTTC.

The J gene is TRBJ1-2, the V gene TRBV28, with D perhaps TRBD1 (5 bases). The CDR3 length is 18 residues. CDR1 is MDHEN, CDR2 SYDVKM, per germline. V lost 6 bases, J lost 3 bases, and 26 bases lay in between. Here the CDR3 DNA reads TGTGCCAGCAGCCTAGAAGGGCAGGGTGTATTCCCCTACTATGGCTACACCTTC. Encoded protein: CASSLEGQGVFPYYGYTF.

This chain links TRBV27 with TRBJ1-5; a weak D match, TRBD1 (5 bases). Trimming removed 3 bases at V and 10 bases at J, with 13 bases between. This CDR3 is built from 13 residues. Germline values: CDR1 MNHEY, CDR2 SMNVEV (reference sequence). CDR3 amino acids: CASSLARAQPQHF. The CDR3 DNA reads TGTGCCAGCAGTTTGGCCAGGGCTCAACCCCAGCATTTT.

The J gene is TRBJ1-4, the V gene TRBV27, with 10 bases identical to TRBD1. Per germline, CDR1 MNHEY and CDR2 SMNVEV (reference sequence). Trimming at V came to 4 bases and at J to 0 bases, leaving 5 bases not matched to a gene. The CDR3 runs to 17 residues. DNA for the CDR3: TGTGCCAGCAGTTCCTCCGGGACAGGGGCAACTAATGAAAAACTGTTTTTT. It encodes CASSSSGTGATNEKLFF.

This clonotype was found many times. V gene TRBV12-3 or TRBV12-4 combines with J gene TRBJ2-7, with TRBD1 as a possible D gene (5 bases). Between the trimmed V and J ends, which lost 5 bases and 0 bases, there was a span of 11 bases. The CDR3 length is 14 residues. CDR3 protein: CASSPQGISYEQYF. As DNA, the CDR3 is TGTGCCAGCAGTCCCCAGGGTATCTCCTACGAGCAGTACTTC.

This clonotype was seen ten or more times. The chain has TRBV6-1 and TRBJ2-5; 7 nucleotides agree with TRBD1. Germline V gene lookup returns CDR1 MNHNS and CDR2 SASEGT. Unmatched junction bases numbered 24, after V lost 6 bases and J lost 5 bases. The CDR3 is made up of 19 amino acids. The CDR3, as DNA: TGTGCCAGCAGAAATCCCGGGACAGTCCTTTTACTTCGTGGTGAGACCCAGTACTTC. This codes for CASRNPGTVLLLRGETQYF.

This clonotype has a count of ten or more. This chain uses TRBV12-3 or TRBV12-4 with TRBJ1-2; D may be TRBD1 (5 bases). The germline V and J ends were trimmed by 3 bases and 11 bases, with 16 bases remaining between them. This CDR3 has 13 amino acids. The CDR3 here is CASSLPGGSGYTF. In DNA form, the CDR3 reads TGTGCCAGCAGTTTGCCCGGGGGTTCCGGTTACACCTTC.

This clonotype was counted between two and nine times. The genes are TRBV28 and TRBJ2-6, with D uncertain. The CDR3 covers 15 residues. The V end was cut by 3 bases, the J end by 4 bases, with 10 bases between. The V gene's germline CDR1 is MDHEN and CDR2 SYDVKM. CDR3 sequence reads: CASSFRALGANVLTF. In DNA form, the CDR3 reads TGTGCCAGCAGTTTTAGAGCTCTCGGGGCCAACGTCCTGACTTTC. Full variable domain (remainder filled in from reference TRBV28 and TRBJ2-6): DVKVTQSSRYLVKRTGEKVFLECVQDMDHENMFWYRQDPGLGLRLIYFSYDVKMKEKGDIPEGYSVSREKKERFSLILESASTNQTSMYLCASSFRALGANVLTFGAGSRLTVL.

V gene TRBV6-6 combines with J gene TRBJ1-3; TRBD1 aligns across 9 bases. J lost 1 base, V lost 5 bases, and 6 bases had no gene match. Per germline, CDR1 MNHNY and CDR2 SVGAGI (reference sequence). The CDR3 loop spans 16 amino acids. This CDR3 reads CASSPGTGFSGNTIYF. In DNA form, the CDR3 reads TGTGCCAGCAGTCCCGGGACAGGGTTTTCTGGAAACACCATATATTTT.

This clonotype has more than one count but fewer than ten. A clone one base away is much larger, so this may be a read error. This chain connects TRBV20-1 to TRBJ2-3; D possibly corresponds to TRBD2 (5 bases). The germline V gene has CDR1 DFQATT and CDR2 SNEGSKA (reference sequence). This CDR3 is built from 17 residues. Between the trimmed V and J ends, which lost 0 bases and 0 bases, there was a span of 16 bases. CDR3 amino acids: CSARDFWVATSTDTQYF. CDR3 bases: TGCAGTGCTAGAGATTTTTGGGTAGCGACTAGCACAGATACGCAGTATTTT.

This chain links TRBV5-1 with TRBJ2-1, with D possibly being TRBD1 or TRBD2 (5 bases each). Germline CDR1 SGHRS, CDR2 YFSETQ. This CDR3 spans 13 amino acids. V was cut by 3 bases and J by 8 bases, with 12 bases left in between. In nucleotides, the CDR3 is TGCGCCAGCAGCTCGGGACGTAAGGATGAGCAGTTCTTC. It specifies CASSSGRKDEQFF.

This clonotype appeared many times. The gene calls are TRBV18 and TRBJ2-5; 11 nucleotides line up with TRBD1. The germline gives CDR1 KGHSH, CDR2 LQKENI. This CDR3 comprises 16 residues. The V and J ends lost 4 bases and 2 bases, in that order; junction bases with no gene match: 6. CDR3 sequence: CASSRAGTGGQETQYF. As DNA, the CDR3 is TGTGCCAGCTCACGTGCCGGGACAGGGGGACAAGAGACCCAGTACTTC.

This clonotype was picked up many times. This chain connects TRBV18 to TRBJ2-7; TRBD1 matches at 9 bases. The junction had 9 bases not matched to a gene; V was cut back by 4 bases and J by 5 bases. The CDR3 sequence is 15 residues long. CDR1 and CDR2 (germline): KGHSH, LQKENI. The CDR3 loop reads CASSQGGTGSDEQYF. The DNA for the CDR3 is TGTGCCAGCTCACAGGGCGGGACAGGGTCGGACGAGCAGTACTTC. The variable domain in full, with the rest retrieved from reference TRBV18 and TRBJ2-7, is NAGVMQNPRHLVRRRGQEARLRCSPMKGHSHVYWYRQLPEEGLKFMVYLQKENIIDESGMPKERFSAEFPKEGPSILRIQQVVRGDSAAYFCASSQGGTGSDEQYFGPGTRLTVT.

This clonotype was counted at least ten times. V gene TRBV28 combines with J gene TRBJ2-3; 11 bases are a match to TRBD2. Per the germline V gene, CDR1 is MDHEN and CDR2 is SYDVKM. Trimming at V came to 3 bases and at J to 2 bases, leaving 4 bases not matched to a gene. This CDR3 has 16 residues. The CDR3 DNA reads TGTGCCAGCAGTTTCGGGACTAGCGGTTCCACAGATACGCAGTATTTT. Amino acids: CASSFGTSGSTDTQYF.

This clonotype was recorded many times. The chain carries TRBV21-1 and TRBJ2-5; TRBD2 is the table's D call and was not checked against the DNA. TRBV21-1 represents a pseudogene. The CDR3 sequence is 13 residues long. The CDR3, as DNA: TGTGCCAGCAGCAACGGGGGGGGAAAGACCCAGTACTTC. Translation: CASSNGGGKTQYF.

The chain combines TRBV9 with TRBJ2-7; a weak D match, TRBD1 (7 bases). The germline V gene has CDR1 SGDLS and CDR2 YYNGEE. The CDR3 sequence is 13 residues long. V shed 4 bases and J shed 7 bases, with 15 bases lying between them. Here the CDR3 DNA reads TGTGCCAGCAGCTCATCTGCAGGGGGGGAGCAGTACTTC. It specifies CASSSSAGGEQYF.

This chain links TRBV7-8 with TRBJ2-1; 12 nucleotides align to TRBD2. The CDR3 is 15 residues long. The germline CDR1 and CDR2 sequences are SGHVS and FQNEAQ. The junction had 6 bases not matched to a gene; V was cut back by 8 bases and J by 4 bases. As DNA, the CDR3 is TGTGCCAGCGCCTTAACTAGCGGGAGGTACAATGAGCAGTTCTTC. Translated, it gives CASALTSGRYNEQFF.

This clonotype was seen at least ten times. This chain links TRBV29-1 with TRBJ2-7, with a weak D call TRBD2 (6 bases). The V end was cut by 4 bases, the J end by 3 bases, with 16 bases between. The CDR3 contains 14 residues. CDR1 is SQVTM, CDR2 ANQGSEA, per germline. The CDR3 DNA follows: TGCAGCGTTGCACAGTGGACTACACACTACGAGCAGTACTTC. Translated: CSVAQWTTHYEQYF.

This clonotype has only a few counts. V is TRBV20-1 and J is TRBJ2-5, with TRBD1 matching 7 bases. The CDR3 extends over 14 amino acids. Trimming took 6 bases from V and 5 from J; bases not matched to a gene: 12. Germline V gene lookup returns CDR1 DFQATT and CDR2 SNEGSKA (reference sequence). The CDR3 is CSASIGQTGETQYF. As DNA, the CDR3 is TGCAGTGCCAGCATAGGGCAGACAGGGGAGACCCAGTACTTC.

This clonotype was seen more than once but under ten times. The J gene is TRBJ2-1, the V gene TRBV6-6; D is unresolved. V lost 4 bases and J 8 bases, leaving 6 bases between the germline ends. In germline, CDR1 is MNHNY, CDR2 SVGAGI (reference sequence). CDR3 length equals 11 residues. The CDR3 is CASSFPDEQFF. In DNA, the CDR3 is TGTGCCAGCAGTTTTCCGGATGAGCAGTTCTTC.

The genes are TRBV7-2 and TRBJ1-1; TRBD1 might be the D (5 bases). The CDR3 consists of 13 residues. V was trimmed by 7 bases and J by 5 bases, leaving 14 bases between them. Germline V gives CDR1 SGHTA, CDR2 FQGNSA. Written as DNA, the CDR3 is TGTGCCAGCAACCAGGGTTGGTGGACTGAAGCTTTCTTT. It yields the protein CASNQGWWTEAFF.

The sample holds a few counts of this clonotype. The chain is built from TRBV20-1 and TRBJ2-1, with D uncertain. Trimming shortened V by 0 bases and J by 3 bases, and 15 bases separated the two germline ends. The CDR3 sequence is 16 residues long. Germline assignment: CDR1 DFQATT and CDR2 SNEGSKA (reference sequence). The CDR3 nucleotides read TGCAGTGCTAGAGAACAAGGACGGAGTTTCTACAATGAGCAGTTCTTC. Encoded protein: CSAREQGRSFYNEQFF.

This clonotype was seen many times. V usage is TRBV5-1 and J usage is TRBJ1-2; D is uncertain. Trimming pared 0 bases from V and 2 bases from J, leaving 8 bases between. The germline V gene encodes CDR1 SGHRS and CDR2 YFSETQ. The length of the CDR3 is 14 residues. This CDR3 is CASSLDTSNYGYTF. DNA for the CDR3: TGCGCCAGCAGCTTGGACACCTCGAACTATGGCTACACCTTC.

The V gene is TRBV14, the J gene TRBJ2-5; TRBD2 is a possible D gene (5 bases). From germline, CDR1 is SGHDN and CDR2 FVKESK. The CDR3 is made up of 11 amino acids. Trimming pared 5 bases from V and 11 bases from J, leaving 12 bases between. The CDR3, as DNA: TGTGCCAGCAGCGAAAGTTGGAGGCAGTACTTC. Amino acid sequence: CASSESWRQYF.

This chain connects TRBV28 to TRBJ1-5, with TRBD1 as a possible D gene (6 bases). This CDR3 is 15 amino acids long. The V end lost 3 bases, the J end lost 2 bases, and 11 bases lay between the germline ends. Germline loops: CDR1 MDHEN, CDR2 SYDVKM. The CDR3 nucleotides read TGTGCCAGCAGTTTGTTGAGGGGGGGCAATCAGCCCCAGCATTTT. Translating it yields CASSLLRGGNQPQHF.